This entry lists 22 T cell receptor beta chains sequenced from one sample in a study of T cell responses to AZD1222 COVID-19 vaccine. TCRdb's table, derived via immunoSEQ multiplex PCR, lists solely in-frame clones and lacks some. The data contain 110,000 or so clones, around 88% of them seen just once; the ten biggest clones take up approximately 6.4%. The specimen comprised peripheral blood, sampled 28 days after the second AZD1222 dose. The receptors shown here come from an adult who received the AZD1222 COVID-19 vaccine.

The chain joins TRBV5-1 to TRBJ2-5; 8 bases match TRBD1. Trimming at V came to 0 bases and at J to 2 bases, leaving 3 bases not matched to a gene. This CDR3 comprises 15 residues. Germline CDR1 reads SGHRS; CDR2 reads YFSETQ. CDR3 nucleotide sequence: TGCGCCAGCAGCTTGGACGGGACAGGACAAGAGACCCAGTACTTC. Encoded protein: CASSLDGTGQETQYF.

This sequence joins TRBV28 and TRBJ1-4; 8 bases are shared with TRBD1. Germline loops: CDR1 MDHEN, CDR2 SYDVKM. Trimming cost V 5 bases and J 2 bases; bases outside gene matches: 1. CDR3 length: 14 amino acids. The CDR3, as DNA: TGTGCCAGCAGTCGACAGGGGACTAATGAAAAACTGTTTTTT. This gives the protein CASSRQGTNEKLFF.

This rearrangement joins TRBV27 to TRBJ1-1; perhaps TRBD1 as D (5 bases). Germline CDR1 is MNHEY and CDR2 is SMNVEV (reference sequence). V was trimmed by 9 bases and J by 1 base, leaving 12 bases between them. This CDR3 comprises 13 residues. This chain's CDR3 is CARSRDPNTEAFF. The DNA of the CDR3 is TGTGCCAGGTCCAGGGATCCGAACACTGAAGCTTTCTTT.

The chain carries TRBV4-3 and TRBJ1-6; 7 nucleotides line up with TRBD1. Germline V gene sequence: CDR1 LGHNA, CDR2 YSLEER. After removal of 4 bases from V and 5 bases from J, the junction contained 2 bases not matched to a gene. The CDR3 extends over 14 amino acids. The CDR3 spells CASSRGTDNSPLHF. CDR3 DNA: TGCGCCAGCAGCCGCGGGACAGATAATTCACCCCTCCACTTT.

CDR3 sequence (DNA): TGTGCTAGTGGTTTGTGGGGGGAGACCCAGTACTTC. This sequence encodes CASGLWGETQYF. V usage is TRBV12-5 and J usage is TRBJ2-5; perhaps D is TRBD1 or TRBD2 (5 bases each). Trimming removed 2 bases from V and 5 bases from J, with 6 bases in between. This CDR3 contains 12 residues. Germline loops: CDR1 LGHNT, CDR2 FRNRAP.

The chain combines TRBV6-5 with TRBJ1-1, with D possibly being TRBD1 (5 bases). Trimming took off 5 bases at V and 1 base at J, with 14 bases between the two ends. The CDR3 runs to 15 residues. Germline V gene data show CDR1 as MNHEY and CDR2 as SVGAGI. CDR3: CASSPAHTGNTEAFF. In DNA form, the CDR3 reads TGTGCCAGCAGTCCGGCCCATACAGGGAACACTGAAGCTTTCTTT.

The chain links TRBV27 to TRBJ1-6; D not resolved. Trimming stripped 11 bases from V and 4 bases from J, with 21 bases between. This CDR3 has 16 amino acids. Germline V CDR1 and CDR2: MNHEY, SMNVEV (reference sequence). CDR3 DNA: TGTGCCCTCCAGGTGGGGAGGGAAGGGTATAATTCACCCCTCCACTTT. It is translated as CALQVGREGYNSPLHF.

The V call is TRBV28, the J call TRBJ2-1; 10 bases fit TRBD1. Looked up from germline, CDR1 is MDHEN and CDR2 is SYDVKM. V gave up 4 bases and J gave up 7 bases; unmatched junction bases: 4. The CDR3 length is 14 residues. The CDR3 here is CASSWGTGANEQFF. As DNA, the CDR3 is TGTGCCAGCAGTTGGGGGACAGGGGCGAATGAGCAGTTCTTC.

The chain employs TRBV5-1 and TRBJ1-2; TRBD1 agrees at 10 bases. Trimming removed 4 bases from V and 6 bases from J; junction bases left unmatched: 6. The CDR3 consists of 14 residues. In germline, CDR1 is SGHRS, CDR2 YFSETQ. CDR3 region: CASSRTGTGDGYTF. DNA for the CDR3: TGCGCCAGCAGCAGAACCGGGACAGGGGATGGCTACACCTTC.

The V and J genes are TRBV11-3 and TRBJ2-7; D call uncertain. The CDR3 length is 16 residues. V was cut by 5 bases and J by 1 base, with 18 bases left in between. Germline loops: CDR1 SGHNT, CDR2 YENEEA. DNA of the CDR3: TGTGCCAGCAGCCAGTTAGAGGTCGGAAGATCCTACGAGCAGTACTTC. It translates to CASSQLEVGRSYEQYF.

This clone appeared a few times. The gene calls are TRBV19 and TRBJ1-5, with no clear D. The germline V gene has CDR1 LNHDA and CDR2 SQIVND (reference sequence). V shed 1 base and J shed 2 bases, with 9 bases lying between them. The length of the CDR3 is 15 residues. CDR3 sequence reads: CASSIAPSGNQPQHF. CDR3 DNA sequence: TGTGCCAGTAGTATAGCACCCTCGGGCAATCAGCCCCAGCATTTT.

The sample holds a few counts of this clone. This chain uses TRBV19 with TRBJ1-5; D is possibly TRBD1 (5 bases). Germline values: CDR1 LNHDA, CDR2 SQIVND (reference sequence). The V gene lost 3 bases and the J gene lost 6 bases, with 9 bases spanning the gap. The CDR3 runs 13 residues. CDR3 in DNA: TGTGCCAGTAGTATGCAGGGCGGTCAGCCCCAGCATTTT. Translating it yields CASSMQGGQPQHF.

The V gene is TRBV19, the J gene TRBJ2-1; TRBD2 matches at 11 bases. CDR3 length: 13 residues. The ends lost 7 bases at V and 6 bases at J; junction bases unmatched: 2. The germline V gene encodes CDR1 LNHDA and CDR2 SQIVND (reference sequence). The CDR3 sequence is CASNLAGGNEQFF. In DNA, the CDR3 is TGTGCCAGTAATCTAGCGGGGGGCAATGAGCAGTTCTTC.

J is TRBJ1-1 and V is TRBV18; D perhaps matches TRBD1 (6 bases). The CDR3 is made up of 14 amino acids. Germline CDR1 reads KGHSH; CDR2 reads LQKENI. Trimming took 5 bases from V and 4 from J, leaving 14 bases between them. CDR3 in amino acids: CASSETGGGTEAFF. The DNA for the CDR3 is TGTGCCAGCTCAGAAACCGGAGGGGGCACTGAAGCTTTCTTT. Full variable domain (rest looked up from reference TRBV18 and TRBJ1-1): NAGVMQNPRHLVRRRGQEARLRCSPMKGHSHVYWYRQLPEEGLKFMVYLQKENIIDESGMPKERFSAEFPKEGPSILRIQQVVRGDSAAYFCASSETGGGTEAFFGQGTRLTVV.

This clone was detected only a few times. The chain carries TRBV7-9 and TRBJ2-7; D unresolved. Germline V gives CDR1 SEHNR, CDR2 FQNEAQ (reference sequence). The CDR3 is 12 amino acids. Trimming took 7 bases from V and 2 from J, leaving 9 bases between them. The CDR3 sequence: CASTPVTYEQYF. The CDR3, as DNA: TGTGCCAGCACCCCCGTCACCTACGAGCAGTACTTC.

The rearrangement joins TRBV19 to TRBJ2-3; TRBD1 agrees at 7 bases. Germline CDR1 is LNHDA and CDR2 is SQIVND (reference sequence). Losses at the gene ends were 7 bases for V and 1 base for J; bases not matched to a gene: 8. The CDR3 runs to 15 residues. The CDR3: CASKTTGSRTDTQYF. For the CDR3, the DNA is TGTGCCAGTAAAACGACAGGGAGTCGCACAGATACGCAGTATTTT.

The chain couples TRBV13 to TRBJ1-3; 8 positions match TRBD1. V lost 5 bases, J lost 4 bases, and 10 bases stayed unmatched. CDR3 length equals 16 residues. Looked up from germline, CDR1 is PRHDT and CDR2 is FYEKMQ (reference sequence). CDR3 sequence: CASSRTGLRAGNTIYF. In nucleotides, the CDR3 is TGTGCCAGCAGCCGGACAGGGCTACGTGCGGGAAACACCATATATTTT.

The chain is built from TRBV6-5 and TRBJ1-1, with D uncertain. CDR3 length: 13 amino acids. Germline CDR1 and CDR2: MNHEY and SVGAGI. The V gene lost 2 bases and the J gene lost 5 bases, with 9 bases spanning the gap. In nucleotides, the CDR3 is TGTGCCAGCAGTTACGACCGGAGAACTGAAGCTTTCTTT. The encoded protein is CASSYDRRTEAFF.

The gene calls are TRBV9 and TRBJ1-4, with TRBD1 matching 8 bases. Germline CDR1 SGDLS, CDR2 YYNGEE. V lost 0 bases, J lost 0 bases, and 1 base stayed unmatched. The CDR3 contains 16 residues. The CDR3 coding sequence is TGTGCCAGCAGCGTAGGGACAGGGACAACTAATGAAAAACTGTTTTTT. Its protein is CASSVGTGTTNEKLFF. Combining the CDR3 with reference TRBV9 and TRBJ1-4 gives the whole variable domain DSGVTQTPKHLITATGQRVTLRCSPRSGDLSVYWYQQSLDQGLQFLIQYYNGEERAKGNILERFSAQQFPDLHSELNLSSLELGDSALYFCASSVGTGTTNEKLFFGSGTQLSVL.

The CDR3 nucleotides are TGTGCCAGCAGCTACTCGGGGCCGTGGAATGAGCAGTTCTTC. Residues: CASSYSGPWNEQFF. The gene calls are TRBV11-3 and TRBJ2-1; D may be TRBD1 or TRBD2 (5 bases each). Trimming pared 4 bases from V and 7 bases from J, leaving 14 bases between. The CDR3 is 14 residues long. Germline-derived CDR1 and CDR2 are SGHNT and YENEEA. The variable domain in full, with the rest retrieved from reference TRBV11-3 and TRBJ2-1, is EAGVVQSPRYKIIEKKQPVAFWCNPISGHNTLYWYLQNLGQGPELLIRYENEEAVDDSQLPKDRFSAERLKGVDSTLKIQPAELGDSAVYLCASSYSGPWNEQFFGPGTRLTVL.

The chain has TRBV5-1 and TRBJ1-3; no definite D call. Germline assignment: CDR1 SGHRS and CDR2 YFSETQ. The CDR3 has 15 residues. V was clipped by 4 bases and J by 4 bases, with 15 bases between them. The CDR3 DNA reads TGCGCCAGCAGCCCCGGAGCATCAGAAGGAAACACCATATATTTT. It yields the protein CASSPGASEGNTIYF.

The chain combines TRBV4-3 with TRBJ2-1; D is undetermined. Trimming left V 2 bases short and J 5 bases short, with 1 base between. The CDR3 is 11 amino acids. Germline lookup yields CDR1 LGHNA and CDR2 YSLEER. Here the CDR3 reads CASSQNNEQFF. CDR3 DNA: TGCGCCAGCAGCCAAAACAATGAGCAGTTCTTC.